These T cell receptor beta chains were read from a single sample in a study of cytomegalovirus exposure and HLA in healthy donors. Produced via immunoSEQ multiplex PCR; TCRdb's table is partial and in-frame only. The table lists some 110,000 clones, 70% to 75% of them singletons, with 2.8% in the top ten. The material sequenced was PBMCs. These TCRs come from a female donor in good health and CMV-seronegative. The CDR3 runs from the conserved cysteine through the conserved F or W. A D gene is named only where the DNA matches it firmly. Where a row states a size, it is once, few, many or the class of an expanded clone; other rows omit it.

d_gene	abundance	j_gene	v_gene	CDR3aa	CDR3nt
NA	NA	TRBJ1-4	TRBV10-2	CASSEGHTGEKLFF	TGCGCCAGCAGTGAGGGACATACGGGTGAAAAACTGTTTTTT
NA	few	TRBJ2-7	TRBV7-9	CASSPLRDFPYEQYF	TGTGCCAGCAGCCCCTTACGGGATTTCCCCTACGAGCAGTACTTC
NA	NA	TRBJ2-5	TRBV7-9	CASSFWSQETQYF	TGTGCCAGCAGCTTCTGGAGCCAAGAGACCCAGTACTTC
NA	NA	TRBJ1-5	TRBV28	CASRLPRDTFYSNQPQHF	TGTGCCAGCAGACTGCCCCGGGACACATTTTATAGCAATCAGCCCCAGCATTTT
TRBD1	NA	TRBJ1-1	TRBV11-2	CASRTTRGVTNTEAFF	TGTGCCAGCAGAACAACCAGGGGGGTTACGAACACTGAAGCTTTCTTT
NA	once	TRBJ1-2	TRBV18	CASAPLLERGGGYTF	TGTGCCAGCGCCCCCCTTCTGGAGAGGGGAGGTGGCTACACCTTC
TRBD1	NA	TRBJ1-1	TRBV10-3	CATGTGTKNTEAFF	TGTGCCACCGGGACAGGGACAAAGAACACTGAAGCTTTCTTT
TRBD2	NA	TRBJ2-2	TRBV9	CASSVLAGGVGELFF	TGTGCCAGCAGCGTATTAGCGGGAGGGGTCGGGGAGCTGTTTTTT
TRBD1	NA	TRBJ1-2	TRBV27	CASSLFGQGANGYTF	TGTGCCAGCAGTTTATTCGGGCAGGGGGCAAATGGCTACACCTTC
TRBD1	NA	TRBJ2-5	TRBV19	CASRKTGGRETQYF	TGTGCCAGTAGAAAAACAGGGGGCCGAGAGACCCAGTACTTC
NA	few	TRBJ2-2	TRBV4-2	CASSQDWSERTGELFF	TGTGCCAGCAGCCAAGATTGGAGCGAGAGGACCGGGGAGCTGTTTTTT
TRBD1	NA	TRBJ2-5	TRBV19	CASSISDREETQYF	TGTGCCAGTAGTATTTCGGACAGGGAAGAGACCCAGTACTTC
TRBD1	NA	TRBJ1-6	TRBV4-2	CASSQDGTGISPLHF	TGTGCCAGCAGCCAAGATGGGACAGGGATATCACCCCTCCACTTT
TRBD2	NA	TRBJ2-1	TRBV7-8	CASSPRRLAGEGSYNEQFF	TGTGCCAGCAGCCCAAGGAGACTAGCGGGAGAAGGGTCCTACAATGAGCAGTTCTTC
NA	NA	TRBJ2-2	TRBV15	CATRFRVASGELFF	TGTGCCACCAGATTCAGGGTTGCGTCCGGGGAGCTGTTTTTT
NA	NA	TRBJ1-1	TRBV7-8	CASSFLSGLDTEAFF	TGTGCCAGCAGCTTTTTATCAGGGTTAGACACTGAAGCTTTCTTT
NA	few	TRBJ2-7	TRBV20-1	CSAPSLYEQYF	TGCAGTGCCCCTAGTCTCTACGAGCAGTACTTC
NA	NA	TRBJ2-3	TRBV5-4	CASSLGPSPTDTQYF	TGTGCCAGCAGCTTAGGGCCTAGCCCTACAGATACGCAGTATTTT
NA	NA	TRBJ1-4	TRBV9	CASSVGPAATNEKLFF	TGTGCCAGCAGCGTAGGGCCTGCAGCAACTAATGAAAAACTGTTTTTT
TRBD1	NA	TRBJ2-7	TRBV30	CAWSRDRGLEQYF	TGTGCCTGGAGCCGGGACAGGGGGCTTGAGCAGTACTTC
NA	NA	TRBJ1-1	TRBV4-1	CASSQVGREEAFF	TGCGCCAGCAGCCAAGTAGGTCGGGAAGAAGCTTTCTTT
TRBD1	NA	TRBJ1-2	TRBV28	CASNTLARGVYGYTF	TGTGCCAGCAACACTCTGGCCAGGGGGGTCTATGGCTACACCTTC
TRBD1	few	TRBJ2-1	TRBV5-5	CASSSFGQGYNEQFF	TGTGCCAGCAGCTCCTTCGGACAGGGGTACAATGAGCAGTTCTTC
NA	NA	TRBJ1-1	TRBV11-3	CASSIGGSTNEAFF	TGTGCCAGCAGCATAGGAGGCAGCACCAATGAAGCTTTCTTT
TRBD1	NA	TRBJ2-5	TRBV5-1	CASSLPGQGLQETQYF	TGCGCCAGCAGCTTACCGGGACAGGGGCTACAAGAGACCCAGTACTTC
NA	few	TRBJ1-1	TRBV9	CASSVAAGSLNQAFF	TGTGCCAGCAGCGTAGCGGCAGGTTCACTGAATCAAGCTTTCTTT
TRBD1	NA	TRBJ2-7	TRBV14	CASSQDGTGSEQYF	TGTGCCAGCAGCCAAGATGGGACAGGGTCCGAGCAGTACTTC
NA	NA	TRBJ1-1	TRBV28	CASSNVQTEAFF	TGTGCCAGCAGTAACGTCCAGACTGAAGCTTTCTTT